This T cell receptor beta chain was found in a study of blood T cell repertoires in COVID-19. Clones were read by immunoSEQ multiplex PCR, and TCRdb kept only the in-frame ones, dropping some. The table has tens of thousands of clones, around 81% seen once; the top ten hold 6.5% to 8.5%. The V and J ends lost 0 bases and 5 bases, in that order; junction bases with no gene match: 3. The CDR3 has 14 amino acids. In germline, CDR1 is LNHNV, CDR2 YYDKDF (reference sequence). This clone has a single count. The chain joins TRBV15 to TRBJ2-5; 7 positions match TRBD2. The sequenced sample consisted of peripheral blood. The clonotype was recovered from a man in his sixties or seventies with active COVID-19. CDR3 protein: CATSRDGGRETQYF. DNA of the CDR3: TGTGCCACCAGCAGAGACGGGGGGAGGGAGACCCAGTACTTC.